This TCR beta chain was identified during a study of shared clonotypes between healthy human individuals. TCRdb keeps only in-frame clones here, not all; method: immunoSEQ multiplex PCR. The sample yields 1.6 million or so clones, approximately 98.5% seen once. Each donor was a Caucasian adult residing in Nashville, Tennessee. Regarding the study as a whole: It was only blood that was sampled, and tissue repertoires likely differ. Larger estimated richness was generally recorded for naive subsets relative to memory subsets.

The CDR3 spans 16 residues. V lost 3 bases and J 4 bases, leaving 16 bases between the germline ends. Germline CDR1 is KGHSH and CDR2 is LQKENI. As concerns this clone: Its antigen is undetermined.

The chain combines TRBV18 with TRBJ1-5; D uncertain. Sequenced sample: naive CD4+ T cells sorted from blood. Described subset: CD45RA+ positively selected. The TCR sequence derives from a man younger than 45 in good health. CDR3 sequence: CASSPYREHWNQPQHF. The DNA of the CDR3 is TGTGCCAGCTCACCCTACCGGGAACACTGGAATCAGCCCCAGCATTTT. Based on the CDR3 plus reference TRBV18 and TRBJ1-5, the full variable domain is NAGVMQNPRHLVRRRGQEARLRCSPMKGHSHVYWYRQLPEEGLKFMVYLQKENIIDESGMPKERFSAEFPKEGPSILRIQQVVRGDSAAYFCASSPYREHWNQPQHFGDGTRLSIL.